These T cell receptor beta chains were read from a single sample in a study of identical twins. MiXCR, applied by TCRdb to the 5' RACE reads, yields one record per CDR3 protein. The sample records fewer than 250,000 distinct CDR3 sequences, 6% to 8% being singletons. A further study also used this sample, focusing on yellow fever vaccine responses in identical twins.

Sequencing was carried out using CD8+ T cells sorted from blood. These receptors came from a woman younger than 30 in good health. Both conserved end residues are part of each CDR3. A clone size is listed for some rows: how often the clone was seen (once, few, many), or a class if it is expanded.

cdr3_length: 15
v_call: TRBV24-1
j_call: TRBJ2-2
clone_size: few
cdr3_aa: CATSFQGATTGELFF

cdr3_length: 15
v_call: TRBV6-4
j_call: TRBJ2-3
clone_size: many
cdr3_aa: CASSGVPASTDTQYF

cdr3_length: 14
v_call: TRBV12-3/TRBV12-4
j_call: TRBJ1-2
clone_size: few
cdr3_aa: CASSFETGANGYTF

cdr3_length: 12
v_call: TRBV2
j_call: TRBJ1-4
clone_size: once
cdr3_aa: CASSLLSGKLFF

cdr3_length: 12
v_call: TRBV2
j_call: TRBJ1-1
clone_size: -
cdr3_aa: CASRAGPPEAFF

cdr3_length: 15
v_call: TRBV5-1
j_call: TRBJ1-2
clone_size: -
cdr3_aa: CASSLSGTDNYGYTF

cdr3_length: 12
v_call: TRBV19
j_call: TRBJ1-1
clone_size: few
cdr3_aa: CATNEGNTEAFF

cdr3_length: 15
v_call: TRBV19
j_call: TRBJ2-2
clone_size: few
cdr3_aa: CASSLGFQNTGELFF

cdr3_length: 16
v_call: TRBV7-8
j_call: TRBJ1-1
clone_size: many
cdr3_aa: CASSPPEGVRNTEAFF

cdr3_length: 18
v_call: TRBV7-3
j_call: TRBJ2-3
clone_size: -
cdr3_aa: CASSTPLAGGPSTDTQYF

cdr3_length: 13
v_call: TRBV7-3
j_call: TRBJ2-1
clone_size: once
cdr3_aa: CASSDPLANEQFF

cdr3_length: 16
v_call: TRBV9
j_call: TRBJ2-1
clone_size: -
cdr3_aa: CASSPPAGPTWDEQFF

cdr3_length: 15
v_call: TRBV10-2
j_call: TRBJ2-5
clone_size: few
cdr3_aa: CASSEFGGGRETQYF

cdr3_length: 13
v_call: TRBV7-9
j_call: TRBJ2-3
clone_size: many
cdr3_aa: CASSEMGPDTQYF

cdr3_length: 15
v_call: TRBV4-1
j_call: TRBJ2-5
clone_size: -
cdr3_aa: CASSQSRGSGETQYF

cdr3_length: 15
v_call: TRBV7-9
j_call: TRBJ2-1
clone_size: few
cdr3_aa: CASSTGRVKGNEQFF

cdr3_length: 14
v_call: TRBV25-1
j_call: TRBJ2-5
clone_size: many
cdr3_aa: CASSEGTEWETQYF

cdr3_length: 14
v_call: TRBV12-3/TRBV12-4
j_call: TRBJ2-2
clone_size: many
cdr3_aa: CASSSTVNTGELFF

cdr3_length: 14
v_call: TRBV12-3/TRBV12-4
j_call: TRBJ2-1
clone_size: medium-sized
cdr3_aa: CASSPGGGLVEQFF

cdr3_length: 17
v_call: TRBV12-5
j_call: TRBJ2-5
clone_size: -
cdr3_aa: CASGLFGGGRTQETQYF

cdr3_length: 14
v_call: TRBV20-1
j_call: TRBJ2-1
clone_size: -
cdr3_aa: CSAPLAGVFSEQFF

cdr3_length: 14
v_call: TRBV10-3
j_call: TRBJ1-1
clone_size: many
cdr3_aa: CAISDEGAAAEAFF